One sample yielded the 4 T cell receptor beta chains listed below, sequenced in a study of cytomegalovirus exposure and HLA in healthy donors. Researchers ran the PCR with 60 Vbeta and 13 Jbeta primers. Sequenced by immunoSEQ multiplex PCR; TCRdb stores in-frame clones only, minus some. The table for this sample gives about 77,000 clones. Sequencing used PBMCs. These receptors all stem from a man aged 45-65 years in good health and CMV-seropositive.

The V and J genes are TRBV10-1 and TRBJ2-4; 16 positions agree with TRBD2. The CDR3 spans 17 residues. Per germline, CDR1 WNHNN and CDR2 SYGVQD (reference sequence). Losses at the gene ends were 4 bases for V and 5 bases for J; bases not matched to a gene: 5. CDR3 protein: CASSVKGLAGGENIQYF. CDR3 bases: TGCGCCAGCAGTGTCAAGGGACTAGCGGGAGGGGAAAACATTCAGTACTTC.

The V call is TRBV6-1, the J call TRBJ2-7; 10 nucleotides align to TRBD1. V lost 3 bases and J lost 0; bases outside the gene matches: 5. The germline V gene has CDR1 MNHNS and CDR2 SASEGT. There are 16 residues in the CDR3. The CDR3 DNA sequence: TGTGCCAGCAGTGACTTGGACAGGGGGAGCTCCTACGAGCAGTACGTC. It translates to CASSDLDRGSSYEQYV.

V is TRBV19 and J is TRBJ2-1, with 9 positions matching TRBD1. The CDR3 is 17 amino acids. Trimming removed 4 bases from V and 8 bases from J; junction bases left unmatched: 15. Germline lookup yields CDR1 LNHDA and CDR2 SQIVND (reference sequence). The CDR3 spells CASSRGRGQGRGDEQFF. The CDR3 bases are TGTGCCAGTAGTAGGGGTAGGGGACAGGGCAGGGGCGATGAGCAGTTCTTC.

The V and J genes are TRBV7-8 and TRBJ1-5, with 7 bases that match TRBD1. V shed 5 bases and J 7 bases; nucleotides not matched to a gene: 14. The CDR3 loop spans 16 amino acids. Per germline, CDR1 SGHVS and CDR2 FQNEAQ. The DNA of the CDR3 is TGTGCCAGCAGCCCATTCCACGGACAGGAGGGGCAGCCCCAGCATTTT. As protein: CASSPFHGQEGQPQHF.